Described below is a single T cell receptor (beta chain) sequence and its context. This sample is part of a study of control samples from healthy donors and cancer patients. Data came from immunoSEQ multiplex PCR; TCRdb stores just in-frame clones and leaves some out. The sample spans some 190,000 clones; the ten largest clones claim roughly 2%. Looked up from germline, CDR1 is KGHSY and CDR2 is FQNENV. V lost 0 bases and J lost 4, with 16 bases in between. CDR3 size: 16 residues. Material: blood. The receptor was derived from a woman aged 30 to 39 in good health. The rearrangement joins TRBV16 to TRBJ2-7; tentatively, D is TRBD2 (6 bases). The DNA of the CDR3 is TGTGCCAGCAGCCAATCTCGGGGACTCCCTAGATACGAGCAGTACTTC. As protein: CASSQSRGLPRYEQYF.